The 23 T cell receptor beta chains below were found in one sample sequenced in a study of T cells after yellow fever vaccination. TCRdb fed the 5' RACE reads into MiXCR, producing one record per CDR3 protein. Found here are some 220,000 distinct CDR3 sequences, approximately 3.3% of them singletons; the top ten hold under 3.5%. This sample comprised CD4+ T cells sorted from PBMCs, obtained 10 days after the yellow fever booster vaccination. Receptors originate from a man younger than 30 who received the YFV17D yellow fever vaccine.

The genes are TRBV5-4 and TRBJ1-4; 8 bases fit TRBD1. V trimming: 4 bases; J trimming: 11 bases; junction bases outside the gene matches: 13. The CDR3 loop spans 15 amino acids. Germline CDR1 and CDR2: SGHNT and YYREEE (reference sequence). CDR3 sequence reads: CASSAGQGGPVKLFF. Written as DNA, the CDR3 is TGTGCCAGCAGCGCCGGACAGGGCGGACCGGTGAAACTGTTTTTT.

A few counts support this clonotype. The rearrangement links TRBV5-1 to TRBJ2-2, with TRBD1 matching 7 bases. Per germline, CDR1 SGHRS and CDR2 YFSETQ. The trim removed 6 bases at V and 0 bases at J, leaving 5 bases unmatched. This CDR3 contains 15 residues. The CDR3 nucleotides are TGCGCCAGCAACAGACAGGGATCGAACACCGGGGAGCTGTTTTTT. It codes for CASNRQGSNTGELFF.

This clonotype was recorded at least ten times. The gene calls are TRBV6-1 and TRBJ2-1, with a tentative D call TRBD2 (5 bases). The CDR3 is made up of 13 amino acids. V lost 10 bases and J lost 0, with 10 bases in between. Looked up from germline, CDR1 is MNHNS and CDR2 is SASEGT. Written as DNA, the CDR3 is TGTGCCACCGACGGGGACTCCTACAATGAGCAGTTCTTC. It is translated as CATDGDSYNEQFF.

This clonotype was observed many times. CDR3 bases: TGTGCCAGCAGTTTATCGGCTAGCGGGGGAAACACAGATACGCAGTATTTT. Amino acids: CASSLSASGGNTDTQYF. The chain is built from TRBV28 and TRBJ2-3; the match to TRBD2 covers 10 bases. CDR1 MDHEN and CDR2 SYDVKM come from the germline V gene. This CDR3 has 17 amino acids. The V gene end was trimmed by 1 base and the J gene end by 2 bases; junction bases not matched to a gene: 6.

This clonotype was found many times. The rearrangement joins TRBV10-3 to TRBJ2-6; D remains ambiguous. Trimming cost V 3 bases and J 2 bases, with 5 bases left between them. This CDR3 region has 14 residues. Germline CDR1 is ENHRY and CDR2 is SYGVKD. The chain's CDR3 is CAISDVPGANVLTF. CDR3 nucleotides: TGTGCCATCAGTGACGTGCCTGGGGCCAACGTCCTGACTTTC.

This clonotype was seen more than once but under ten times. The V gene is TRBV10-2, the J gene TRBJ2-2, with D tentatively TRBD2 (7 bases). V was cut by 6 bases and J by 7 bases, with 18 bases left in between. This CDR3 contains 15 residues. Germline loops: CDR1 WSHSY, CDR2 SAAADI. The CDR3 spells CASRTAGARGGELFF. In DNA, the CDR3 is TGCGCCAGCAGGACGGCGGGGGCCAGGGGCGGGGAGCTGTTTTTT.

This clonotype was detected ten times or more. The V gene is TRBV10-3, the J gene TRBJ2-5; a possible D gene is TRBD2 (6 bases). The CDR3 totals 14 residues. Germline assignment: CDR1 ENHRY and CDR2 SYGVKD. Trimming removed 0 bases from V and 2 bases from J, with 7 bases in between. In DNA form, the CDR3 reads TGTGCCATCAGTGAGTCTGGGACTCAAGAGACCCAGTACTTC. The encoded protein is CAISESGTQETQYF.

Ten or more counts support this clonotype. CDR3 protein: CASSWGSMANTEAFF. The CDR3 DNA reads TGTGCCAGCAGTTGGGGATCTATGGCGAACACTGAAGCTTTCTTT. V usage is TRBV12-3 or TRBV12-4 and J usage is TRBJ1-1; the D is unclear. V was shortened by 4 bases and J by 1 base, with 13 bases between the two germline ends. This CDR3 region has 15 residues.

This clonotype was recorded many times. The chain employs TRBV24-1 and TRBJ2-5; TRBD1 is a possible D gene (7 bases). V lost 3 bases to trimming and J lost 4 bases, with 14 bases between them. CDR1 and CDR2 from the germline V gene are KGHDR and SFDVKD. The CDR3 totals 15 residues. The CDR3 region is CATSDPSQGGETQYF. CDR3 sequence (DNA): TGTGCCACCAGTGATCCGTCGCAGGGGGGAGAGACCCAGTACTTC.

The table lists this clonotype with many counts. The chain employs TRBV24-1 and TRBJ2-7; 10 nucleotides agree with TRBD2. Germline V lookup: CDR1 KGHDR, CDR2 SFDVKD. This CDR3 comprises 14 residues. V dropped 10 bases and J dropped 0; count of bases not matched to a gene: 5. CDR3 protein: CATGTSAHSYEQYF. CDR3 DNA: TGTGCCACAGGGACTAGCGCGCACTCCTACGAGCAGTACTTC.

This clonotype was observed at least ten times. The V gene is TRBV12-3 or TRBV12-4, the J gene TRBJ1-1; D call uncertain. Trimming removed 1 base at V and 0 bases at J, with 3 bases between. This CDR3 is 13 amino acids long. CDR3 region: CASSLGMNTEAFF. The CDR3 DNA sequence: TGTGCCAGCAGTTTAGGGATGAACACTGAAGCTTTCTTT.

This clonotype occurred many times. This chain links TRBV7-2 with TRBJ2-1; D gene unclear. V shed 5 bases and J shed 8 bases, with 10 bases lying between them. The CDR3 length is 12 residues. CDR1 is SGHTA, CDR2 FQGNSA, per germline. The CDR3 protein is CASSPSIHEQFF. CDR3 bases: TGTGCCAGCAGCCCCTCCATCCATGAGCAGTTCTTC.

V and J are TRBV6-2 or TRBV6-3 and TRBJ2-7, with 9 bases lining up with TRBD1. Germline V lookup: CDR1 MNHEY, CDR2 SVGEGT. With 7 bases clipped from V and 0 bases from J, the junction kept 7 bases outside the gene matches. This CDR3 is built from 15 residues. The CDR3 is CASTDGQGSSYEQYF. The CDR3 nucleotides are TGTGCCAGCACCGACGGACAGGGGAGCTCCTACGAGCAGTACTTC.

This clonotype has just a few counts. The chain recombines TRBV12-3 or TRBV12-4 with TRBJ2-5, with D perhaps assigned TRBD1 or TRBD2 (5 bases each). This CDR3 has 13 amino acids. Trimming removed 6 bases at V and 5 bases at J, with 13 bases between. Here the CDR3 reads CASSQGEGETQYF. The CDR3 nucleotides read TGTGCCAGCAGCCAGGGAGAGGGTGAGACCCAGTACTTC.

This clonotype was counted a few times. The genes are TRBV20-1 and TRBJ1-4, with 7 bases matching TRBD1. This CDR3 has 14 amino acids. CDR1 and CDR2 from the germline V gene are DFQATT and SNEGSKA (reference sequence). V gave up 4 bases and J gave up 8 bases; unmatched junction bases: 10. This CDR3 reads CSATGGGVGEKLFF. In DNA form, the CDR3 reads TGCAGTGCTACAGGGGGAGGCGTAGGCGAAAAACTGTTTTTT.

This clonotype was seen many times. The rearrangement joins TRBV7-9 to TRBJ1-1; tentative D call: TRBD1 (5 bases). This CDR3 contains 14 residues. V gave up 5 bases and J gave up 3 bases, with 13 bases separating them. Germline V lookup: CDR1 SEHNR, CDR2 FQNEAQ (reference sequence). The CDR3 DNA reads as TGTGCCAGCAGCCTTCTGGAACAGGACACTGAAGCTTTCTTT. The encoded protein is CASSLLEQDTEAFF.

This clonotype has more than one count but fewer than ten. The J gene is TRBJ1-1, the V gene TRBV5-5; maybe TRBD1 (5 bases). The CDR3 runs to 14 residues. CDR1 and CDR2 from the germline V gene are SGHKS and YYEKEE (reference sequence). Trimming pared 5 bases from V and 2 bases from J, leaving 13 bases between. CDR3 loop: CASRLEGPNTEAFF. The CDR3 DNA reads as TGTGCCAGCAGACTCGAGGGGCCAAACACTGAAGCTTTCTTT. Supplemented by reference TRBV5-5 and TRBJ1-1, the full variable domain reads DAGVTQSPTHLIKTRGQQVTLRCSPISGHKSVSWYQQVLGQGPQFIFQYYEKEERGRGNFPDRFSARQFPNYSSELNVNALLLGDSALYLCASRLEGPNTEAFFGQGTRLTVV.

The chain couples TRBV18 to TRBJ2-5; TRBD2 aligns across 7 bases. J was trimmed by 2 bases and V by 1 base; bases with no gene match: 4. CDR1 KGHSH and CDR2 LQKENI come from the germline V gene. The length of the CDR3 is 15 residues. CDR3 loop: CASSPQRGPQETQYF. The CDR3 DNA is TGTGCCAGCTCACCACAGCGGGGACCTCAAGAGACCCAGTACTTC.

This clonotype was counted many times. The chain is built from TRBV5-1 and TRBJ2-5, with D maybe TRBD1 (5 bases). The germline V gene has CDR1 SGHRS and CDR2 YFSETQ. The CDR3 extends over 16 amino acids. Trimming shortened V by 2 bases and J by 2 bases, and 16 bases separated the two germline ends. The CDR3 sequence is CASSLTGPPGQETQYF. CDR3 nucleotide sequence: TGCGCCAGCAGCTTAACAGGCCCTCCCGGTCAAGAGACCCAGTACTTC. Combining the CDR3 with reference TRBV5-1 and TRBJ2-5 gives the whole variable domain KAGVTQTPRYLIKTRGQQVTLSCSPISGHRSVSWYQQTPGQGLQFLFEYFSETQRNKGNFPGRFSGRQFSNSRSEMNVSTLELGDSALYLCASSLTGPPGQETQYFGPGTRLLVL.

This clonotype was seen at least ten times. The genes are TRBV7-3 and TRBJ2-7; D may be TRBD2 (7 bases). Germline V gene data show CDR1 as SGHTA and CDR2 as FQGTGA. V lost 2 bases and J 3 bases, leaving 14 bases between the germline ends. The CDR3 covers 15 residues. CDR3 region: CASSLLGGPNYEQYF. Here the CDR3 DNA reads TGTGCCAGCAGCTTACTCGGGGGGCCGAACTACGAGCAGTACTTC.

This clonotype was counted only a few times. The chain employs TRBV4-1 and TRBJ1-6, with D unclear. Looked up from germline, CDR1 is MGHRA and CDR2 is YSYEKL. V was cut by 4 bases and J by 6 bases, with 13 bases left in between. CDR3 length: 15 residues. The CDR3 loop reads CASSPLVAANSPLHF. CDR3 nucleotide sequence: TGCGCCAGCAGCCCCCTCGTGGCAGCTAATTCACCCCTCCACTTT.

A few counts support this clonotype. The chain combines TRBV10-3 with TRBJ1-1; tentative D call: TRBD1 (5 bases). The germline CDR1 and CDR2 sequences are ENHRY and SYGVKD. The CDR3 is 11 residues long. The V gene lost 11 bases and the J gene lost 4 bases, with 11 bases spanning the gap. This CDR3 is CASGGITEAFF. In DNA, the CDR3 is TGTGCCTCGGGGGGGATCACTGAAGCTTTCTTT.

The chain combines TRBV18 with TRBJ2-6; D unresolved. The germline V gene encodes CDR1 KGHSH and CDR2 LQKENI. CDR3 size: 15 residues. V lost 4 bases, J lost 0 bases, and 7 bases lay in between. CDR3 protein: CASSLLNSGANVLTF. DNA of the CDR3: TGTGCCAGCTCACTCCTAAACTCTGGGGCCAACGTCCTGACTTTC.